This note documents a single T cell receptor beta chain sequence. The data originate from a study of T cell responses to AZD1222 COVID-19 vaccine. Germline-derived CDR1 and CDR2 are SGHNT and YENEEA. There are 16 residues in the CDR3. The V gene end was trimmed by 1 base and the J gene end by 7 bases; junction bases not matched to a gene: 12. Generated by immunoSEQ multiplex PCR, the TCRdb table keeps only in-frame clones and is missing some. The profile shows roughly 180,000 clones, approximately 94% of them singletons. The sequence derives from an adult who received the AZD1222 COVID-19 vaccine. The chain couples TRBV11-3 to TRBJ2-5, with 7 bases aligning to TRBD1. This specimen consisted of peripheral blood, obtained 28 days after the second AZD1222 dose. The CDR3 DNA follows: TGTGCCAGCAGCTTAGGAGGGGACAGAGGGGTCCGGACCCAGTACTTC. Translating gives CASSLGGDRGVRTQYF.